This T cell receptor beta chain derives from a study of identical twins. Study-level points and caveats: Invariant MAIT and iNKT cells may have partly biased zero-insertion analyses. Sharing of beta out-of-frame sequences by twins showed a weaker excess. Compared with models, monozygotic twins showed more out-of-frame TCR alpha sharing.

In the case of this clonotype: Its antigen is undetermined.

V lost 3 bases and J lost 1, with 12 bases in between. The length of the CDR3 is 15 residues. The germline V gene encodes CDR1 PRHDT and CDR2 FYEKMQ (reference sequence). From the 5' RACE reads, TCRdb called clonotypes with MiXCR, one entry per CDR3 protein. The sample holds fewer than 250,000 distinct CDR3 sequences, 6.5% to 9% seen once. These sequences were also reported in another study, on yellow fever vaccine responses in identical twins.

The sample was CD8+ T cells sorted from blood. The gene calls are TRBV13 and TRBJ1-1; D unclear. The source is a woman under 30 in good health. CDR3 region: CASSFPSGANTEAFF. The DNA for the CDR3 is TGTGCCAGCAGCTTTCCCTCGGGTGCGAACACTGAAGCTTTCTTT.